The 10 T cell receptor beta chains reported below all come from one sample, sequenced in a study of cytotoxic CD8 clonotypes in ibrutinib-treated CLL (dated by TCRdb to about 2021). The time point label of this sample denotes: progressive disease on ibrutinib. Library preparation used the immunoSEQ multiplex PCR assay. TCRdb re-hosts the immuneACCESS table, in-frame sequences only. Its copies lack some clones; in the studies checked, an unresolved V gene accounts for under half of them, and the cause for the rest is not known. For this sample there are roughly 70,000 clones; around 80% appear just once. Together, the top ten hold around 7.7% of the sample. The sequences come from PBMCs, collected at disease progression, from a patient treated with ibrutinib. The origin of the receptors is a human donor with chronic lymphocytic leukemia.

The DNA of the CDR3 is TGTGCCAGCAGTTTAGGGCAGCCCCCCTACGAGCAGTACTTC. Protein product: CASSLGQPPYEQYF. This chain joins TRBV28 and TRBJ2-7; D remains ambiguous. Germline V gene sequence: CDR1 MDHEN, CDR2 SYDVKM. V gave up 2 bases and J gave up 2 bases, with 10 bases separating them. There are 14 residues in the CDR3.

J is TRBJ1-5 and V is TRBV7-9, with D hard to call. Germline CDR1 is SEHNR and CDR2 is FQNEAQ (reference sequence). This CDR3 comprises 14 residues. The V and J ends lost 3 bases and 0 bases respectively, with 6 bases between them. In DNA, the CDR3 is TGTGCCAGCAGCTTCTCACATAGCAATCAGCCCCAGCATTTT. This translates into CASSFSHSNQPQHF.

This clone was seen only once. This chain connects TRBV4-1 to TRBJ1-1; D call uncertain. The CDR3 consists of 14 residues. Germline lookup yields CDR1 MGHRA and CDR2 YSYEKL. Trimming pared 0 bases from V and 1 base from J, leaving 6 bases between. This CDR3 reads CASSQDPRNTEAFF. CDR3 DNA sequence: TGCGCCAGCAGCCAAGATCCCCGGAACACTGAAGCTTTCTTT.

The chain employs TRBV9 and TRBJ1-2; no clear D gene. There are 14 residues in the CDR3. The V gene's germline CDR1 is SGDLS and CDR2 YYNGEE. V was cut by 0 bases and J by 3 bases, with 9 bases left in between. DNA for the CDR3: TGTGCCAGCAGCGTAGGCGCGGGAGACTATGGCTACACCTTC. It specifies CASSVGAGDYGYTF. Full variable domain (missing parts from reference TRBV9 and TRBJ1-2): DSGVTQTPKHLITATGQRVTLRCSPRSGDLSVYWYQQSLDQGLQFLIQYYNGEERAKGNILERFSAQQFPDLHSELNLSSLELGDSALYFCASSVGAGDYGYTFGSGTRLTVV.

This clone was observed once. The genes are TRBV4-1 and TRBJ2-1, with TRBD2 matching over 7 bases. The CDR3 contains 17 residues. From germline, CDR1 is MGHRA and CDR2 YSYEKL. J gave up 2 bases and V 0 bases, and 7 bases lay outside the gene matches. Here the CDR3 DNA reads TGCGCCAGCAGCCAAGATCGTGCGGGAGAGGCCTACAATGAGCAGTTCTTC. Translated: CASSQDRAGEAYNEQFF.

This clone was found a few times. V usage is TRBV19 and J usage is TRBJ2-1; D remains ambiguous. The CDR3 has 12 amino acids. V shed 7 bases and J shed 4 bases, with 8 bases lying between them. In germline, CDR1 is LNHDA, CDR2 SQIVND (reference sequence). The CDR3 reads CASKGRYNEQFF. The DNA for the CDR3 is TGTGCCAGTAAGGGCCGTTACAATGAGCAGTTCTTC.

V gene TRBV5-1 combines with J gene TRBJ2-2; D could derive from TRBD1 or TRBD2 (5 bases each). This CDR3 region has 15 residues. Germline V gene sequence: CDR1 SGHRS, CDR2 YFSETQ. The germline V and J ends were trimmed by 6 bases and 0 bases, with 12 bases remaining between them. The CDR3 reads CASIDGTSNTGELFF. In DNA, the CDR3 is TGCGCCAGCATAGACGGGACCTCGAACACCGGGGAGCTGTTTTTT.

The V and J genes are TRBV7-9 and TRBJ1-2, with D perhaps TRBD1 (5 bases). Trimming cost V 5 bases and J 2 bases, with 6 bases left between them. The CDR3 covers 12 residues. Germline CDR1 is SEHNR and CDR2 is FQNEAQ (reference sequence). Written as DNA, the CDR3 is TGTGCCAGCAGCCCAGGGAACTATGGCTACACCTTC. It codes for CASSPGNYGYTF. The entire variable domain, with the rest obtained from reference TRBV7-9 and TRBJ1-2, is as follows: DTGVSQNPRHKITKRGQNVTFRCDPISEHNRLYWYRQTLGQGPEFLTYFQNEAQLEKSRLLSDRFSAERPKGSFSTLEIQRTEQGDSAMYLCASSPGNYGYTFGSGTRLTVV.

The chain employs TRBV18 and TRBJ2-7, with D hard to call. Deletions cut 1 base from V and 6 bases from J, with 10 bases between. This CDR3 region has 13 residues. Germline lookup yields CDR1 KGHSH and CDR2 LQKENI. The CDR3 region is CASSPQTSGEQYF. CDR3 coding DNA: TGTGCCAGCTCACCACAAACTTCCGGCGAGCAGTACTTC.

This sequence joins TRBV7-8 and TRBJ1-2; tentative D call: TRBD1 (5 bases). Per the germline V gene, CDR1 is SGHVS and CDR2 is FQNEAQ. Trimming shortened V by 5 bases and J by 8 bases, and 15 bases separated the two germline ends. This CDR3 has 13 amino acids. CDR3 nucleotides: TGTGCCAGCAGCCAACCCCGGGGCGCGGGCTACACCTTC. Protein: CASSQPRGAGYTF.